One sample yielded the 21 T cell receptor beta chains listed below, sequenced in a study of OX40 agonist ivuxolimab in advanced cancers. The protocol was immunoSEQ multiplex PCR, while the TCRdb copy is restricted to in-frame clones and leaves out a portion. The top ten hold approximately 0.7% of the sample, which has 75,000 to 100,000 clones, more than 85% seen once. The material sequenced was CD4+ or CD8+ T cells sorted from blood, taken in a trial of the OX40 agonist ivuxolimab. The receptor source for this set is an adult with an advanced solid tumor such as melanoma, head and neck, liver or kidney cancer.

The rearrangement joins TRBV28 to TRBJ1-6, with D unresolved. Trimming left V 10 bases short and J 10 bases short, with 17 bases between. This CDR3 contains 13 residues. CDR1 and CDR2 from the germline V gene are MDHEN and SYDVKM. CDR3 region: CATTGREESPLHF. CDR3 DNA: TGTGCCACCACGGGGAGGGAAGAATCACCCCTCCACTTT.

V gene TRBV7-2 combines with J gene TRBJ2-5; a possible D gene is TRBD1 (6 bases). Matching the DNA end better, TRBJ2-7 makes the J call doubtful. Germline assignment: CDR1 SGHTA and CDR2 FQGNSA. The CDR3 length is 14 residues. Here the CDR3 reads CASSLRGRGNEQYF. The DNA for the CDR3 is TGTGCCAGCAGCTTAAGGGGGAGAGGGAACGAGCAGTACTTC.

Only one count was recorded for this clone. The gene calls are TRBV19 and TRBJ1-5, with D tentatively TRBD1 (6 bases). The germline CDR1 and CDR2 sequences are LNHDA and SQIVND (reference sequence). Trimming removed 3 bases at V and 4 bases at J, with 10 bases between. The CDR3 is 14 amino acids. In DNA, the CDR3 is TGTGCCAGTAGTATGCACAGGGAAAATCAGCCCCAGCATTTT. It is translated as CASSMHRENQPQHF.

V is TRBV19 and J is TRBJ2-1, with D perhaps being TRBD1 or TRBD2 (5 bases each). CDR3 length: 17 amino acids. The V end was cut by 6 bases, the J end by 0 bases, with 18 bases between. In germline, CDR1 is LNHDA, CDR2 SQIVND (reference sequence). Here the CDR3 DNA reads TGTGCCAGTAGGGGGGAGTCTATTTTGAGCTCCTACAATGAGCAGTTCTTC. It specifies CASRGESILSSYNEQFF. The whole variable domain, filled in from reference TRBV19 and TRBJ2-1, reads DGGITQSPKYLFRKEGQNVTLSCEQNLNHDAMYWYRQDPGQGLRLIYYSQIVNDFQKGDIAEGYSVSREKKESFPLTVTSAQKNPTAFYLCASRGESILSSYNEQFFGPGTRLTVL.

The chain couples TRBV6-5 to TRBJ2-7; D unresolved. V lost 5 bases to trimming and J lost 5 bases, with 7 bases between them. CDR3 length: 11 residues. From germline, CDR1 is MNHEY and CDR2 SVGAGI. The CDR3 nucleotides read TGTGCCAGCAGTGCCTCGGACGAGCAGTACTTC. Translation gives CASSASDEQYF.

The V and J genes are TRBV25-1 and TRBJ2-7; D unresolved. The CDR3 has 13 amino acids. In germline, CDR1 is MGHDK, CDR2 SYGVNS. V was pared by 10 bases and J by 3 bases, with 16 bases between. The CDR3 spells CATLGQEHYEQYF. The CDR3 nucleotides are TGTGCCACCTTAGGGCAGGAGCACTACGAGCAGTACTTC.

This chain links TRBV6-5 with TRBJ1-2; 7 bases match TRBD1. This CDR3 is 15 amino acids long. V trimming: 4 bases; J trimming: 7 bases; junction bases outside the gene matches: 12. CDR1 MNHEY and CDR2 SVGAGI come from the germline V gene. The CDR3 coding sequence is TGTGCCAGCAGTTTAATATGGCAGGGGGAGGGTGGCTACACCTTC. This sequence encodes CASSLIWQGEGGYTF.

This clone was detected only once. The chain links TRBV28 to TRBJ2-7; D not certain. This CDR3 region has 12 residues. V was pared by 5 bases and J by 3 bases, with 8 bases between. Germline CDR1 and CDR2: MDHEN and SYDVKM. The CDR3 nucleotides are TGTGCCAGCAGTCCTCCCTTCTACGAGCAGTACTTC. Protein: CASSPPFYEQYF. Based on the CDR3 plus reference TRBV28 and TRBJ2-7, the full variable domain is DVKVTQSSRYLVKRTGEKVFLECVQDMDHENMFWYRQDPGLGLRLIYFSYDVKMKEKGDIPEGYSVSREKKERFSLILESASTNQTSMYLCASSPPFYEQYFGPGTRLTVT.

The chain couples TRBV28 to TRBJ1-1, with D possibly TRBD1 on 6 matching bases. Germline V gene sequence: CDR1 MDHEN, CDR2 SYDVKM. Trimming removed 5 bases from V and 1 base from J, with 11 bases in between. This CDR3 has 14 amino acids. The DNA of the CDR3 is TGTGCCAGCAGTCTGAAGGGGGGGAACACTGAAGCTTTCTTT. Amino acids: CASSLKGGNTEAFF.

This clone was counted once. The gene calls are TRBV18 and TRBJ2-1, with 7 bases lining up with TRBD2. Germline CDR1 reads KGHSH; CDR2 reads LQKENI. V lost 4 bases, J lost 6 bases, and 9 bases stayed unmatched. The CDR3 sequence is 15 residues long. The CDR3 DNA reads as TGTGCCAGCTCACTAGAAGGAGGGACTATCAATGAGCAGTTCTTC. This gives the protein CASSLEGGTINEQFF.

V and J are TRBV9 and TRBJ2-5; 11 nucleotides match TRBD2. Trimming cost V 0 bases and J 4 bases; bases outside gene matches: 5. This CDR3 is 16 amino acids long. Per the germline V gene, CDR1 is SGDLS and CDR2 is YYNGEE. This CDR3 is CASSVGLAGSGETQYF. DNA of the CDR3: TGTGCCAGCAGCGTAGGACTAGCGGGGTCGGGAGAGACCCAGTACTTC.

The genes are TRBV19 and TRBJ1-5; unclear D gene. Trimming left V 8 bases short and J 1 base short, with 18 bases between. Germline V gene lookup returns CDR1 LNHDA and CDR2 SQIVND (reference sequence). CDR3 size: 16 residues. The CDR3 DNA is TGTGCCAGTTCCCCCCTTGGAGGACGGAGCAATCAGCCCCAGCATTTT. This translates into CASSPLGGRSNQPQHF. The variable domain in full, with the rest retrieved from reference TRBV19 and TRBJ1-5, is DGGITQSPKYLFRKEGQNVTLSCEQNLNHDAMYWYRQDPGQGLRLIYYSQIVNDFQKGDIAEGYSVSREKKESFPLTVTSAQKNPTAFYLCASSPLGGRSNQPQHFGDGTRLSIL.

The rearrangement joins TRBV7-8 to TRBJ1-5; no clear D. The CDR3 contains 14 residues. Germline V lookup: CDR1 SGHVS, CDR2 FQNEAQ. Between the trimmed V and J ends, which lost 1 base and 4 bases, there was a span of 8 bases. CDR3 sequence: CASSLDLNNQPQHF. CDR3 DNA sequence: TGTGCCAGCAGCTTAGACCTCAATAATCAGCCCCAGCATTTT.

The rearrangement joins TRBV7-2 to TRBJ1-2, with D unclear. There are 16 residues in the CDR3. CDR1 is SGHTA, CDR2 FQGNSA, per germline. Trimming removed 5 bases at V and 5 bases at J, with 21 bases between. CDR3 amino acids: CASSDPVEGLVYGYTF. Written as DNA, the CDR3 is TGTGCCAGCAGCGACCCTGTGGAGGGCCTCGTGTATGGCTACACCTTC.

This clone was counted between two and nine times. CDR3: CAWIPRRTADFYEQYF. As DNA, the CDR3 is TGTGCCTGGATCCCCAGGCGGACAGCCGACTTCTACGAGCAGTACTTC. The chain recombines TRBV30 with TRBJ2-7; a possible D gene is TRBD1 (6 bases). This CDR3 is 16 amino acids long. Trimming took 4 bases from V and 3 from J, leaving 22 bases between them. Germline CDR1 reads GTSNPN; CDR2 reads SVGIG (reference sequence).

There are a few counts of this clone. CDR3: CASSGTHYNEQFF. In DNA, the CDR3 is TGTGCCAGTAGTGGGACACACTACAATGAGCAGTTCTTC. This chain uses TRBV19 with TRBJ2-1, with D possibly being TRBD1 (6 bases). This CDR3 is 13 amino acids long. The V gene's germline CDR1 is LNHDA and CDR2 SQIVND (reference sequence). Trimming pared 5 bases from V and 3 bases from J, leaving 8 bases between.

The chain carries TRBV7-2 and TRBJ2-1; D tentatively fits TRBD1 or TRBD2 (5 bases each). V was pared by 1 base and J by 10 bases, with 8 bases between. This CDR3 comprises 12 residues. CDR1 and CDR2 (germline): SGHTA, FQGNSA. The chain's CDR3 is CASSLVGREQFF. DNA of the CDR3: TGTGCCAGCAGCTTAGTGGGACGCGAGCAGTTCTTC.

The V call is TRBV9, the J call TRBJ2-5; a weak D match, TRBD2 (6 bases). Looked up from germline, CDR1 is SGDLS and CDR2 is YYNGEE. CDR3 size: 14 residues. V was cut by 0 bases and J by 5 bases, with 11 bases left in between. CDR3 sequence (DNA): TGTGCCAGCAGCGTAGAAGGAGGGAGGGAGACCCAGTACTTC. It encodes CASSVEGGRETQYF. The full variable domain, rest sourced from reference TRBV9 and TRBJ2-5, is DSGVTQTPKHLITATGQRVTLRCSPRSGDLSVYWYQQSLDQGLQFLIQYYNGEERAKGNILERFSAQQFPDLHSELNLSSLELGDSALYFCASSVEGGRETQYFGPGTRLLVL.

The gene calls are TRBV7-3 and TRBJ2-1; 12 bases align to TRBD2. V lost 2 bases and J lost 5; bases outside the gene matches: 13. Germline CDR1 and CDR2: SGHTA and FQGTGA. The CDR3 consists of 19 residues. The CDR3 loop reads CASSLRDSLAGGPHNEQFF. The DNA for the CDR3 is TGTGCCAGCAGCTTACGGGACAGTCTAGCGGGAGGGCCCCACAATGAGCAGTTCTTC. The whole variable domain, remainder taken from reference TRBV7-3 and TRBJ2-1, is GAGVSQTPSNKVTEKGKYVELRCDPISGHTALYWYRQSLGQGPEFLIYFQGTGAADDSGLPNDRFFAVRPEGSVSTLKIQRTERGDSAVYLCASSLRDSLAGGPHNEQFFGPGTRLTVL.

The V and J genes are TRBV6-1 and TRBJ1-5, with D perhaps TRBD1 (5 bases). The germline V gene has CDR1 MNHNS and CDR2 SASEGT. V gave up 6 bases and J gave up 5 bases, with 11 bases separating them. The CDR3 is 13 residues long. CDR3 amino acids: CASRQEVDQPQHF. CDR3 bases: TGTGCCAGCAGACAGGAGGTTGATCAGCCCCAGCATTTT.

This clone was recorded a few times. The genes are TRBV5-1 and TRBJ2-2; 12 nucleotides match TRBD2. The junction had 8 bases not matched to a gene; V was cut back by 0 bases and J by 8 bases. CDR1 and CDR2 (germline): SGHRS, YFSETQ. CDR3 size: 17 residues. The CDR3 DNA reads TGCGCCAGCAGCTTGGCTAGCGGGAGGGCCATTCCAGGGGAGCTGTTTTTT. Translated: CASSLASGRAIPGELFF.